This TCR beta chain came from a study of technical replicates of blood from a handful of donors. TCRdb keeps only in-frame clones here, not all; method: immunoSEQ multiplex PCR. The table has 65,000 to 95,000 clones, 93% seen once. CDR3 length equals 15 residues. The V gene's germline CDR1 is MGHRA and CDR2 YSYEKL. V lost 1 base and J lost 0, with 7 bases in between. Source material: T cells isolated from PBMCs. The receptor was derived from a human donor in good health. The V and J genes are TRBV4-1 and TRBJ1-5; D gene uncertain. CDR3 amino acids: CASSQVGDSNQPQHF. In nucleotides, the CDR3 is TGCGCCAGCAGCCAAGTTGGAGATAGCAATCAGCCCCAGCATTTT.